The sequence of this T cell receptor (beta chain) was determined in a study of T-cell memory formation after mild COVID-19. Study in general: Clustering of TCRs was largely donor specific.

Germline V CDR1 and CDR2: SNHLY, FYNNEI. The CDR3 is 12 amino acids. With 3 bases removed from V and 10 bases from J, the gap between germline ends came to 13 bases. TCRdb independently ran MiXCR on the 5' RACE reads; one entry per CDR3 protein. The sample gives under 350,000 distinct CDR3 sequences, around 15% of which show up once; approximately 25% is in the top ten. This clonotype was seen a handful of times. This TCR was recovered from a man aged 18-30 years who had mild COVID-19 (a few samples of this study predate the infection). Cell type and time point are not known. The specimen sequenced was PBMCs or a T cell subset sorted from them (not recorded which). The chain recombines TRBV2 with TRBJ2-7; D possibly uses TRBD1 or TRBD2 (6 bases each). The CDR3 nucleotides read TGTGCCAGCAGTGACCACAGGGAGGTCCAGTACTTC. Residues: CASSDHREVQYF.